What follows is one T cell receptor beta chain and its context. This entry is derived from a study of blood T cell repertoires in COVID-19. Libraries were prepared by immunoSEQ multiplex PCR; TCRdb keeps only in-frame clonotypes and omits some of them. The sample has 150,000 to 200,000 clones, over 70% seen once; the top ten hold roughly 17%. V was clipped by 6 bases and J by 2 bases, with 17 bases between them. CDR1 and CDR2 (germline): SNHLY, FYNNEI. The CDR3 consists of 16 residues. The TCR sequence derives from a man in his 60s with active or convalescent COVID-19. Specimen: peripheral blood. The chain recombines TRBV2 with TRBJ2-4; possible D gene TRBD2, 7 bases. In DNA, the CDR3 is TGTGCCAGCAGGGGCGGGGGCAAGGAAACCAAAAACATTCAGTACTTC. As protein: CASRGGGKETKNIQYF.